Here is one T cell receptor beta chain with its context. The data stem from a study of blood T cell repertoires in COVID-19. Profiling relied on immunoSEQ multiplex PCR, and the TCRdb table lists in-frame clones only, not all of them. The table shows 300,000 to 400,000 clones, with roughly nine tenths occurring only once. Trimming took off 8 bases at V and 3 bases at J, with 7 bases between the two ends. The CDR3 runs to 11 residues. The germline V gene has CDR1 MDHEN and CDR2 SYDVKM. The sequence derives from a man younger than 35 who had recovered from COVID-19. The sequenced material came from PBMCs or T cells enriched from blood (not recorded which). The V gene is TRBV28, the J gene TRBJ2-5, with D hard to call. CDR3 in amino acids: CASGVEETQYF. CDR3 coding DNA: TGTGCCAGCGGAGTCGAAGAGACCCAGTACTTC.